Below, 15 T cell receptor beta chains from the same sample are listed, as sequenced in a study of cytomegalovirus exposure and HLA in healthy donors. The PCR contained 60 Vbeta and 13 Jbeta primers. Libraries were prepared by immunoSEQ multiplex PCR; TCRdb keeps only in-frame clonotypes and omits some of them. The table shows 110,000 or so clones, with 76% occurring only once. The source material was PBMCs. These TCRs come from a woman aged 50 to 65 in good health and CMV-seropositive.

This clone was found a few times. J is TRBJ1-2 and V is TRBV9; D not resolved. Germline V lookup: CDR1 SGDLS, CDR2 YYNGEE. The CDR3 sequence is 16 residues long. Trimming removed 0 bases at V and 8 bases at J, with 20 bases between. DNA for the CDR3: TGTGCCAGCAGCGTAGGCGGACGACCGACTATGACGGGCTACACCTTC. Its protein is CASSVGGRPTMTGYTF.

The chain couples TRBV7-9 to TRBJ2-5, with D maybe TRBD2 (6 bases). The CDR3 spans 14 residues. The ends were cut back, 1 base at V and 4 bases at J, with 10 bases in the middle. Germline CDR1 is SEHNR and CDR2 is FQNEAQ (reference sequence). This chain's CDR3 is CASSLGWGGETQYF. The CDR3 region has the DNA TGTGCCAGCAGCTTAGGATGGGGAGGAGAGACCCAGTACTTC.

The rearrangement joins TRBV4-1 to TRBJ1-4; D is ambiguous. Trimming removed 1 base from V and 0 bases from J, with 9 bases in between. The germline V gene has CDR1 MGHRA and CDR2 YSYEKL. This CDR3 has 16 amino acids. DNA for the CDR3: TGCGCCAGCAGCCAAGTAACAATTACAACTAATGAAAAACTGTTTTTT. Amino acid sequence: CASSQVTITTNEKLFF.

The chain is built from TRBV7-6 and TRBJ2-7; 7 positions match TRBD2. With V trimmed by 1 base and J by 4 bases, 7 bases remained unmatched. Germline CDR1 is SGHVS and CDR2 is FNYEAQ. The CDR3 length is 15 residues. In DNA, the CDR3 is TGTGCCAGCAGCTTAGTCAGCGGGGAATCATACGAGCAGTACTTC. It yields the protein CASSLVSGESYEQYF.

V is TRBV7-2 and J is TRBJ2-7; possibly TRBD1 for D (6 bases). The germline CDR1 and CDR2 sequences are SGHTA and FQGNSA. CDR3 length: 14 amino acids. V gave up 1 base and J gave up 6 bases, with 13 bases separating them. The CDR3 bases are TGTGCCAGCAGCTTAGTAATGGACAGAAGCGAGCAGTACTTC. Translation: CASSLVMDRSEQYF.

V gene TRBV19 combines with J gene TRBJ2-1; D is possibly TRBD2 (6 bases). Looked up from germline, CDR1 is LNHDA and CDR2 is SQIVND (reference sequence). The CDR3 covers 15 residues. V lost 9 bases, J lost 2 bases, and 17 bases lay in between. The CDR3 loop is CASLPTSQTYNEQFF. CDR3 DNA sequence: TGTGCCAGCCTTCCGACTAGTCAGACCTACAATGAGCAGTTCTTC. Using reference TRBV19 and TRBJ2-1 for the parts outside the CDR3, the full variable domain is DGGITQSPKYLFRKEGQNVTLSCEQNLNHDAMYWYRQDPGQGLRLIYYSQIVNDFQKGDIAEGYSVSREKKESFPLTVTSAQKNPTAFYLCASLPTSQTYNEQFFGPGTRLTVL.

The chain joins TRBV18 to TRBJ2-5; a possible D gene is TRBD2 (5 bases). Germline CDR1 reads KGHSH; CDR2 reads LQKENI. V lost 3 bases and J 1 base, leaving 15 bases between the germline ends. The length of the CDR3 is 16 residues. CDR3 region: CASSPLVGSGQETQYF. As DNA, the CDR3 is TGTGCCAGCTCACCCCTGGTGGGGAGCGGCCAAGAGACCCAGTACTTC.

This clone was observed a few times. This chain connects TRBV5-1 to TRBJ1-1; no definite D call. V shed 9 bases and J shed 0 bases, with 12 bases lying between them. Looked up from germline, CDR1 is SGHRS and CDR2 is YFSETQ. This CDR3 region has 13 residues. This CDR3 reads CATKEAMNTEAFF. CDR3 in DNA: TGCGCCACCAAGGAAGCGATGAACACTGAAGCTTTCTTT.

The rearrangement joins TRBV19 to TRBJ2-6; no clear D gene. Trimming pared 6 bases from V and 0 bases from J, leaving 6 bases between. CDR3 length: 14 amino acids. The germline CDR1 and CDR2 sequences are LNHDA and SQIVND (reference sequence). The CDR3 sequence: CASREISGANVLTF. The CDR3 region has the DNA TGTGCCAGTAGAGAGATCTCTGGGGCCAACGTCCTGACTTTC. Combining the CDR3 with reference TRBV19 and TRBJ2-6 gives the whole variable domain DGGITQSPKYLFRKEGQNVTLSCEQNLNHDAMYWYRQDPGQGLRLIYYSQIVNDFQKGDIAEGYSVSREKKESFPLTVTSAQKNPTAFYLCASREISGANVLTFGAGSRLTVL.

The CDR3 nucleotides read TGTGCCAGCAGCTCGAGGAAGGGGGAGACCCAGTACTTC. Amino acids: CASSSRKGETQYF. V is TRBV7-3 and J is TRBJ2-5; D possibly corresponds to TRBD1 (5 bases). The germline gives CDR1 SGHTA, CDR2 FQGTGA. CDR3 length: 13 amino acids. V dropped 4 bases and J dropped 5 bases, with 11 bases sitting between them. Together with reference TRBV7-3 and TRBJ2-5, the CDR3 gives the full variable domain: GAGVSQTPSNKVTEKGKYVELRCDPISGHTALYWYRQSLGQGPEFLIYFQGTGAADDSGLPNDRFFAVRPEGSVSTLKIQRTERGDSAVYLCASSSRKGETQYFGPGTRLLVL.

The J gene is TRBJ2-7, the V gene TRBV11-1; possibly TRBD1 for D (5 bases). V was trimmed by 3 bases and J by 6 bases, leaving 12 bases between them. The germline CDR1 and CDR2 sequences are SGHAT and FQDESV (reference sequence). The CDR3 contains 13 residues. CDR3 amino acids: CASSLLFQGEQYF. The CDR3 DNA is TGTGCCAGCAGCTTGCTATTCCAGGGCGAGCAGTACTTC.

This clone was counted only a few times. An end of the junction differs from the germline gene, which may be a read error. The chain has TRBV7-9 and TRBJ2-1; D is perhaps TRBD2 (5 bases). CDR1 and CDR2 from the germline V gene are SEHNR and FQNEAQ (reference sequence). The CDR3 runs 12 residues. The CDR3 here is CSSSRRGDEQFF. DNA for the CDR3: TGTTCCAGCAGCCGACGGGGAGATGAGCAGTTCTTC.

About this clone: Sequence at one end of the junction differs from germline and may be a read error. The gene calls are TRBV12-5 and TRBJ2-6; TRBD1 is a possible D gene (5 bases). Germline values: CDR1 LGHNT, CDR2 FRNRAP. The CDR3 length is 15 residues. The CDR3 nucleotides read TGTGCTAGTGGTTTGGAGGTTTCTGGGGCCAACGGCCTGACTTTC. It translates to CASGLEVSGANGLTF. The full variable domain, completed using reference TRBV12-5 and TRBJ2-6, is DARVTQTPRHKVTEMGQEVTMRCQPILGHNTVFWYRQTMMQGLELLAYFRNRAPLDDSGMPKDRFSAEMPDATLATLKIQPSEPRDSAVYFCASGLEVSGANGLTFGAGSRLTVL.

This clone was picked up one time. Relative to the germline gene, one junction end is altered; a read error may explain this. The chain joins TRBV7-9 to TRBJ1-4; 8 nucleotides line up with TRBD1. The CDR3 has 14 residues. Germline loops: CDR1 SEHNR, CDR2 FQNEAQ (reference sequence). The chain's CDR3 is CSSSRGQGEEKLFF. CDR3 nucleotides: TGTTCCAGCAGCCGAGGACAGGGTGAAGAAAAACTGTTTTTT.

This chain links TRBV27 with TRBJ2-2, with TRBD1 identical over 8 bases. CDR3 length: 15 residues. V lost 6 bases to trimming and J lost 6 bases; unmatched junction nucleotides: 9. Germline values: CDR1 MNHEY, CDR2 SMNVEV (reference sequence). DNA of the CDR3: TGTGCCAGCAGCCGTAACAGGGGGAAATCCGGGGAGCTGTTTTTT. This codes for CASSRNRGKSGELFF.